The next 32 T cell receptor beta chains were all read from a single sample in a study of identical twins. MiXCR, run by TCRdb on the 5' RACE reads, gives a single entry per CDR3 protein. This table has 450,000 or so distinct CDR3 sequences, 14% appearing once. These same data were also listed under a study on yellow fever vaccine responses in identical twins.

Sequencing was carried out using CD4+ T cells sorted from blood. These receptors were obtained from a woman under 30 in good health.

J is TRBJ1-1 and V is TRBV3-1; 7 bases are shared with TRBD1. J lost 6 bases, V lost 6 bases, and 7 bases had no gene match. The CDR3 covers 13 residues. From germline, CDR1 is LGHDT and CDR2 YNNKEL (reference sequence). The CDR3 loop reads CASRKGTVAEAFF. The CDR3 coding sequence is TGTGCCAGCAGAAAAGGGACAGTAGCTGAAGCTTTCTTT.

The CDR3 loop is CASSQIRPDTQYF. In DNA form, the CDR3 reads TGTGCCAGCAGCCAAATTCGGCCGGATACGCAGTATTTT. The chain is built from TRBV3-1 and TRBJ2-3; no firm D call. The CDR3 totals 13 residues. The V end lost 2 bases, the J end lost 6 bases, and 9 bases lay between the germline ends. Germline V gene sequence: CDR1 LGHDT, CDR2 YNNKEL (reference sequence).

Only a few counts were recorded for this clonotype. The chain uses TRBV27 and TRBJ2-1; tentative D call: TRBD1 (6 bases). CDR1 MNHEY and CDR2 SMNVEV come from the germline V gene (reference sequence). Trimming left V 6 bases short and J 9 bases short, with 24 bases between. This CDR3 has 16 residues. CDR3 sequence: CASRIKRQVRSGEQFF. CDR3 in DNA: TGTGCCAGCAGGATTAAGCGACAGGTCAGGTCCGGTGAGCAGTTCTTC.

This clonotype showed up just a few times. This chain links TRBV20-1 with TRBJ1-2, with a weak D call TRBD1 (6 bases). The CDR3 contains 13 residues. Germline V CDR1 and CDR2: DFQATT, SNEGSKA (reference sequence). The V end was cut by 5 bases, the J end by 0 bases, with 10 bases between. CDR3 sequence: CSAQDRANYGYTF. As DNA, the CDR3 is TGCAGTGCTCAGGACAGAGCTAACTATGGCTACACCTTC.

This clonotype was observed at least ten times. CDR3 DNA: TGCGCCAGCAGCCTGGTCCAAATTTACAATGAGCAGTTCTTC. Amino acid sequence: CASSLVQIYNEQFF. The chain has TRBV5-1 and TRBJ2-1; D is unclear. Trimming pared 4 bases from V and 4 bases from J, leaving 12 bases between. The CDR3 consists of 14 residues. Per germline, CDR1 SGHRS and CDR2 YFSETQ.

There are a few counts of this clonotype. The chain recombines TRBV12-3 or TRBV12-4 with TRBJ2-1; maybe TRBD1 (5 bases). V shed 4 bases and J shed 7 bases, with 11 bases lying between them. CDR3 size: 13 residues. The CDR3: CASSSDRLNEQFF. CDR3 DNA: TGTGCCAGCAGTTCCGACAGATTGAATGAGCAGTTCTTC.

The chain uses TRBV12-3 or TRBV12-4 and TRBJ2-5; maybe TRBD1 (6 bases). CDR3 length equals 16 residues. Trimming took off 1 base at V and 0 bases at J, with 12 bases between the two ends. CDR3 in amino acids: CASSLGTAFNQETQYF. For the CDR3, the DNA is TGTGCCAGCAGTTTAGGGACAGCATTTAACCAAGAGACCCAGTACTTC.

This clonotype was observed a handful of times. V gene TRBV2 combines with J gene TRBJ2-7; D is possibly TRBD2 (6 bases). Trimming stripped 6 bases from V and 0 bases from J, with 12 bases between. CDR3 size: 14 residues. Germline values: CDR1 SNHLY, CDR2 FYNNEI. The CDR3 nucleotides are TGTGCCAGCAGATGGGACTCAAACTCCTACGAGCAGTACTTC. Translation gives CASRWDSNSYEQYF.

The rearrangement joins TRBV5-1 to TRBJ2-3; D remains unclear. Between the trimmed V and J ends, which lost 4 bases and 10 bases, there was a span of 13 bases. The CDR3 is 12 amino acids. The V gene's germline CDR1 is SGHRS and CDR2 YFSETQ. DNA for the CDR3: TGCGCCAGCAGCGAAGTGGCTAGTCCGCAGTATTTT. This encodes CASSEVASPQYF.

This clonotype occurred many times. The chain's CDR3 is CASSQDQGGNTGELFF. For the CDR3, the DNA is TGTGCCAGCAGCCAAGATCAGGGGGGGAACACCGGGGAGCTGTTTTTT. The chain uses TRBV4-2 and TRBJ2-2; tentatively, D is TRBD1 (7 bases). The CDR3 has 16 residues. The germline CDR1 and CDR2 sequences are LGHNA and YNFKEQ. Between the trimmed V and J ends, which lost 0 bases and 1 base, there was a span of 9 bases.

This chain uses TRBV12-3 or TRBV12-4 with TRBJ2-1; no definite D call. CDR3 length: 12 amino acids. V was shortened by 5 bases and J by 9 bases, with 11 bases between the two germline ends. The CDR3 nucleotides read TGTGCCAGCAGTCTGATGGGTGTTGAGCAGTTCTTC. It codes for CASSLMGVEQFF.

The chain is built from TRBV20-1 and TRBJ2-7; 7 nucleotides line up with TRBD1. Losses at the gene ends were 3 bases for V and 5 bases for J; bases not matched to a gene: 13. CDR3 size: 15 residues. Germline V CDR1 and CDR2: DFQATT, SNEGSKA (reference sequence). CDR3 sequence: CSARGTVGSLDEQYF. The CDR3 DNA reads TGCAGTGCTAGGGGGACAGTCGGTTCCCTGGACGAGCAGTACTTC.

This clonotype was counted only a few times. This chain joins TRBV20-1 and TRBJ2-1, with D hard to call. V was cut by 2 bases and J by 4 bases, with 12 bases left in between. Germline CDR1 DFQATT, CDR2 SNEGSKA (reference sequence). There are 14 residues in the CDR3. The CDR3 coding sequence is TGCAGTGCTAGAATTGGTGCCGAGTACAATGAGCAGTTCTTC. Its translation: CSARIGAEYNEQFF.

In this sample, this clonotype turned up a few times. The gene calls are TRBV20-1 and TRBJ2-3, with 11 nucleotides matching TRBD2. There are 15 residues in the CDR3. J lost 9 bases, V lost 6 bases, and 14 bases had no gene match. CDR1 DFQATT and CDR2 SNEGSKA come from the germline V gene (reference sequence). CDR3 DNA: TGCAGTGCGCCTCATGTTAGCGGGGGGGCGGTAACGCAGTATTTT. It translates to CSAPHVSGGAVTQYF.

A few counts support this clonotype. V gene TRBV29-1 combines with J gene TRBJ1-2, with D unclear. V was cut by 3 bases and J by 10 bases, with 18 bases left in between. The germline CDR1 and CDR2 sequences are SQVTM and ANQGSEA. CDR3 length: 13 residues. CDR3: CSVELELSRNYTF. CDR3 nucleotide sequence: TGCAGCGTTGAGTTAGAGCTCAGTAGGAACTACACCTTC.

The chain has TRBV7-6 and TRBJ2-7; D is ambiguous. Germline V gene lookup returns CDR1 SGHVS and CDR2 FNYEAQ. This CDR3 is built from 12 residues. V lost 5 bases and J 5 bases, leaving 10 bases between the germline ends. CDR3 loop: CASSPRLNEQYF. In nucleotides, the CDR3 is TGTGCCAGCAGCCCCCGGCTCAACGAGCAGTACTTC.

Only a few counts were recorded for this clonotype. The genes are TRBV28 and TRBJ2-7; D call uncertain. Germline V CDR1 and CDR2: MDHEN, SYDVKM. There are 13 residues in the CDR3. Trimming took 5 bases from V and 2 from J, leaving 10 bases between them. The CDR3 DNA sequence: TGTGCCAGCAGTACGACGGCAACCTACGAGCAGTACTTC. Translated: CASSTTATYEQYF.

This chain links TRBV7-9 with TRBJ2-7; TRBD1 matches 7 bases. V lost 4 bases and J lost 4; bases outside the gene matches: 10. From germline, CDR1 is SEHNR and CDR2 FQNEAQ (reference sequence). The CDR3 covers 15 residues. CDR3 loop: CASSSAGAGGYEQYF. DNA of the CDR3: TGTGCCAGCAGCTCAGCCGGTGCAGGGGGTTACGAGCAGTACTTC.

This clonotype was seen once. The chain carries TRBV7-2 and TRBJ1-4; D is undetermined. The CDR3 is 15 residues long. The V end lost 5 bases, the J end lost 7 bases, and 17 bases lay between the germline ends. Germline CDR1 reads SGHTA; CDR2 reads FQGNSA. The CDR3 nucleotides are TGTGCCAGCAGCCCTGTGCCCTGGAGGTCTGAAAAACTGTTTTTT. Amino acid sequence: CASSPVPWRSEKLFF.

This clonotype has a count of ten or more. The chain combines TRBV5-1 with TRBJ2-3, with TRBD2 matching over 15 bases. The CDR3 spans 15 residues. V dropped 4 bases and J dropped 7; count of bases not matched to a gene: 4. Germline CDR1 is SGHRS and CDR2 is YFSETQ. CDR3 loop: CASSLGLAGGHTQYF. The CDR3 region has the DNA TGCGCCAGCAGCCTCGGACTAGCGGGGGGGCATACGCAGTATTTT.

This clonotype was recorded at least ten times. V is TRBV12-3 or TRBV12-4 and J is TRBJ2-1, with TRBD2 as a possible D gene (5 bases). Between the trimmed V and J ends, which lost 4 bases and 8 bases, there was a span of 12 bases. The CDR3 has 13 residues. The CDR3 DNA reads as TGTGCCAGCAGTTCCCCGGGGAAGGATGAGCAGTTCTTC. This sequence encodes CASSSPGKDEQFF.

The sample holds a few counts of this clonotype. The chain couples TRBV28 to TRBJ1-2, with 8 positions matching TRBD1. The V gene end was trimmed by 5 bases and the J gene end by 5 bases; junction bases not matched to a gene: 7. This CDR3 has 14 residues. Germline-derived CDR1 and CDR2 are MDHEN and SYDVKM. The CDR3 reads CASSKDRADYGYTF. The DNA of the CDR3 is TGTGCCAGCAGTAAGGACAGGGCAGATTATGGCTACACCTTC.

This clonotype was detected only a few times. CDR3 sequence: CASSLALTSNEQFF. The CDR3, as DNA: TGTGCCAGCAGCTTAGCACTAACCTCAAATGAGCAGTTCTTC. This rearrangement joins TRBV7-8 to TRBJ2-1; D gene ambiguous. Looked up from germline, CDR1 is SGHVS and CDR2 is FQNEAQ. The CDR3 consists of 14 residues. The ends were cut back, 0 bases at V and 7 bases at J, with 10 bases in the middle.

This clonotype has just a few counts. V is TRBV7-2 and J is TRBJ2-1; D may match TRBD1 or TRBD2 (5 bases each). Germline CDR1 reads SGHTA; CDR2 reads FQGNSA. The CDR3 has 13 residues. Trimming shortened V by 1 base and J by 10 bases, and 11 bases separated the two germline ends. The CDR3 nucleotides read TGTGCCAGCAGCTTAGGGGGGTTGACGGAGCAGTTCTTC. This sequence encodes CASSLGGLTEQFF.

This clonotype was seen more than once but under ten times. V usage is TRBV28 and J usage is TRBJ1-2, with 8 bases fitting TRBD1. With 3 bases clipped from V and 8 bases from J, the junction kept 11 bases outside the gene matches. This CDR3 spans 15 amino acids. Germline V gene data show CDR1 as MDHEN and CDR2 as SYDVKM. The CDR3 bases are TGTGCCAGCAGTTTTAGTCAGGGGGCAGGGAAAGGCTACACCTTC. It is translated as CASSFSQGAGKGYTF.

There are many counts of this clonotype. The chain carries TRBV5-1 and TRBJ1-1, with a tentative D call TRBD1 (6 bases). V shed 7 bases and J shed 1 base, with 14 bases lying between them. Germline V lookup: CDR1 SGHRS, CDR2 YFSETQ. The CDR3 is made up of 14 amino acids. The CDR3 nucleotides read TGCGCCAGCTCGTGGGGGCCGGGGAACACTGAAGCTTTCTTT. Translating it yields CASSWGPGNTEAFF. The variable domain in full, completed from reference TRBV5-1 and TRBJ1-1, reads KAGVTQTPRYLIKTRGQQVTLSCSPISGHRSVSWYQQTPGQGLQFLFEYFSETQRNKGNFPGRFSGRQFSNSRSEMNVSTLELGDSALYLCASSWGPGNTEAFFGQGTRLTVV.

This chain joins TRBV30 and TRBJ2-7; D is unclear. Looked up from germline, CDR1 is GTSNPN and CDR2 is SVGIG (reference sequence). The CDR3 runs 13 residues. V was clipped by 1 base and J by 4 bases, with 11 bases between them. DNA for the CDR3: TGTGCCTGGAGTGCCCAATCGGGTTACGAGCAGTACTTC. This codes for CAWSAQSGYEQYF.

The J gene is TRBJ2-2, the V gene TRBV21-1; the D segment call TRBD2 is taken from the table without a DNA check. TRBV21-1 constitutes a pseudogene. This CDR3 comprises 20 residues. CDR3 residues: CASSKWTGGLAGPQVGELFF. DNA for the CDR3: TGTGCCAGCAGCAAGTGGACAGGGGGACTAGCGGGTCCTCAGGTCGGGGAGCTGTTTTTT.

The chain links TRBV12-5 to TRBJ1-1; D gene ambiguous. Germline assignment: CDR1 LGHNT and CDR2 FRNRAP. The CDR3 consists of 14 residues. Trimming left V 2 bases short and J 1 base short, with 8 bases between. Here the CDR3 DNA reads TGTGCTAGTGGTTTGAAGGTAGGGAACACTGAAGCTTTCTTT. This codes for CASGLKVGNTEAFF. The complete variable domain, with remaining parts taken from reference TRBV12-5 and TRBJ1-1, reads DARVTQTPRHKVTEMGQEVTMRCQPILGHNTVFWYRQTMMQGLELLAYFRNRAPLDDSGMPKDRFSAEMPDATLATLKIQPSEPRDSAVYFCASGLKVGNTEAFFGQGTRLTVV.

This clonotype was recorded a few times. The chain has TRBV20-1 and TRBJ1-1; possibly TRBD1 for D (5 bases). Trimming stripped 6 bases from V and 8 bases from J, with 10 bases between. This CDR3 region has 10 residues. The germline gives CDR1 DFQATT, CDR2 SNEGSKA (reference sequence). The CDR3 loop reads CSAIGTEAFF. The CDR3 coding sequence is TGCAGTGCGATAGGGACCGAAGCTTTCTTT.

This clonotype was detected ten times or more. The chain has TRBV7-9 and TRBJ2-7; no definite D call. CDR3 length equals 12 residues. V was cut by 5 bases and J by 0 bases, with 5 bases left in between. Germline V lookup: CDR1 SEHNR, CDR2 FQNEAQ (reference sequence). In DNA, the CDR3 is TGTGCCAGCAGCACACCCTCCTACGAGCAGTACTTC. It codes for CASSTPSYEQYF.

In this sample, this clonotype turned up a few times. The CDR3 is CSARDGTSEQFF. The CDR3, as DNA: TGCAGTGCTAGAGACGGGACTTCTGAGCAGTTCTTC. The chain links TRBV20-1 to TRBJ2-1, with a tentative D call TRBD2 (6 bases). The V gene's germline CDR1 is DFQATT and CDR2 SNEGSKA (reference sequence). V shed 0 bases and J shed 9 bases, with 9 bases lying between them. There are 12 residues in the CDR3.